Below, 24 T cell receptor beta chains from the same sample are listed, as sequenced in a study of PD-1 blockade in classical Hodgkin lymphoma. Time point described: cycle 4 day 1 (C4D1), after 6 weeks of nivolumab. All the patients suffered relapse after autologous stem cell transplantation, and brentuximab vedotin exposure differed. Profiling relied on immunoSEQ multiplex PCR, and the TCRdb table lists in-frame clones only, not all of them. Of some 86,000 clones listed, about nine tenths are singletons. The starting material was peripheral blood mononuclear cells (PBMCs), obtained before the fourth cycle of nivolumab. These receptors were collected from a human donor with classical Hodgkin lymphoma.

This clone has just one count. The CDR3 region is CAIRGDTEAFF. CDR3 coding DNA: TGTGCCATCAGAGGTGACACTGAAGCTTTCTTT. V is TRBV10-3 and J is TRBJ1-1; D is unclear. The CDR3 covers 11 residues. Germline V gene data show CDR1 as ENHRY and CDR2 as SYGVKD. V lost 6 bases, J lost 3 bases, and 5 bases lay in between.

The genes are TRBV27 and TRBJ1-2; 9 nucleotides agree with TRBD1. Germline CDR1 and CDR2: MNHEY and SMNVEV (reference sequence). The V gene end was trimmed by 5 bases and the J gene end by 7 bases; junction bases not matched to a gene: 14. CDR3 size: 16 residues. The DNA for the CDR3 is TGTGCCAGCAGTCTTATACAGGGGGCGGGCGGTGGTGGCTACACCTTC. Protein sequence: CASSLIQGAGGGGYTF.

This clone has only a few counts. The CDR3 coding sequence is TGTGCCAGCAGCTCCCAACCGGGTTCTAACTATGGCTACACCTTC. Its translation is CASSSQPGSNYGYTF. The chain combines TRBV11-2 with TRBJ1-2; D is ambiguous. CDR1 is SGHAT and CDR2 is FQNNGV in the germline V gene. This CDR3 spans 15 amino acids. With 4 bases removed from V and 0 bases from J, the gap between germline ends came to 12 bases.

The rearrangement links TRBV19 to TRBJ1-2; D is possibly TRBD1 (5 bases). CDR3 length: 13 residues. The V end lost 3 bases, the J end lost 4 bases, and 9 bases lay between the germline ends. Germline V gives CDR1 LNHDA, CDR2 SQIVND (reference sequence). CDR3 sequence: CASSIQGIYGYTF. The CDR3 DNA reads TGTGCCAGTAGTATTCAGGGAATCTATGGCTACACCTTC.

V usage is TRBV30 and J usage is TRBJ2-4, with TRBD2 identical over 9 bases. The CDR3 is made up of 15 amino acids. Germline CDR1 and CDR2: GTSNPN and SVGIG (reference sequence). The V segment lost 2 bases and the J segment 7 bases; nucleotides outside the gene matches: 9. The CDR3 DNA follows: TGTGCCTGGAGTTTGGCTAGCGGGGTACGGAACATTCAGTACTTC. Translated: CAWSLASGVRNIQYF.

To note about this clone: Its ends do not fully match the called genes, so a read error is possible. The chain has TRBV9 and TRBJ2-3; TRBD2 agrees at 8 bases. Germline CDR1 reads SGDLS; CDR2 reads YYNGEE. This CDR3 spans 14 amino acids. The CDR3 here is CASGGLGSSDAQYF. The CDR3 DNA is TGTGCCAGCGGGGGACTAGGTAGCTCAGATGCGCAGTATTTT.

V and J are TRBV5-6 and TRBJ1-2; D remains ambiguous. V was shortened by 4 bases and J by 8 bases, with 18 bases between the two germline ends. The V gene's germline CDR1 is SGHDT and CDR2 YYEEEE. The CDR3 length is 14 residues. The CDR3 sequence is CASSKGVPRRGYTF. The CDR3 region has the DNA TGTGCCAGCAGCAAAGGCGTCCCCCGGCGGGGCTACACCTTC.

V and J are TRBV4-3 and TRBJ2-2, with 14 bases lining up with TRBD2. The trim removed 3 bases at V and 5 bases at J, leaving 17 bases unmatched. CDR3 length: 21 residues. Germline CDR1 and CDR2: LGHNA and YSLEER. CDR3 region: CASSHFGTSGGPLRITGELFF. CDR3 sequence (DNA): TGCGCCAGCAGCCATTTCGGGACTAGCGGGGGCCCGCTGAGAATTACCGGGGAGCTGTTTTTT.

This sequence joins TRBV5-6 and TRBJ2-7; TRBD1 agrees at 9 bases. Trimming removed 4 bases from V and 4 bases from J; junction bases left unmatched: 6. The germline gives CDR1 SGHDT, CDR2 YYEEEE. This CDR3 has 14 amino acids. The DNA of the CDR3 is TGTGCCAGCAGCACCTGGGACAGGGATTACGAGCAGTACTTC. It encodes CASSTWDRDYEQYF. The variable domain in full, completed from reference TRBV5-6 and TRBJ2-7, reads DAGVTQSPTHLIKTRGQQVTLRCSPKSGHDTVSWYQQALGQGPQFIFQYYEEEERQRGNFPDRFSGHQFPNYSSELNVNALLLGDSALYLCASSTWDRDYEQYFGPGTRLTVT.

The rearrangement joins TRBV5-6 to TRBJ1-2; tentative D call: TRBD1 (6 bases). Germline V lookup: CDR1 SGHDT, CDR2 YYEEEE. The CDR3 covers 13 residues. V lost 1 base to trimming and J lost 8 bases, with 12 bases between them. The CDR3 spells CASSLYPDSGYTF. CDR3 DNA sequence: TGTGCCAGCAGCTTGTACCCGGACAGCGGCTACACCTTC.

Judged by abundance, this clone is medium-sized. This chain joins TRBV2 and TRBJ1-1, with no clear D. The CDR3 has 18 residues. CDR1 is SNHLY, CDR2 FYNNEI, per germline. V lost 6 bases and J lost 8, with 31 bases in between. This chain's CDR3 is CASRSREFQGSTREEAFF. DNA for the CDR3: TGTGCCAGCAGATCCCGGGAATTCCAAGGGTCAACGCGAGAAGAAGCTTTCTTT.

This rearrangement joins TRBV5-5 to TRBJ1-1, with 9 bases that match TRBD1. V dropped 4 bases and J dropped 4; count of bases not matched to a gene: 14. CDR1 and CDR2 from the germline V gene are SGHKS and YYEKEE (reference sequence). The CDR3 consists of 17 residues. The CDR3 loop reads CASSGSDRGWLATEAFF. CDR3 coding DNA: TGTGCCAGCAGCGGAAGTGACAGGGGGTGGCTCGCCACTGAAGCTTTCTTT.

This rearrangement joins TRBV9 to TRBJ1-2; 7 bases agree with TRBD1. Trimming removed 0 bases from V and 8 bases from J; junction bases left unmatched: 7. The CDR3 is made up of 14 amino acids. CDR1 is SGDLS, CDR2 YYNGEE, per germline. DNA of the CDR3: TGTGCCAGCAGCGTAGGAGGACAGGTTGAGGGCTACACCTTC. It yields the protein CASSVGGQVEGYTF.

The genes are TRBV29-1 and TRBJ1-1; D gene uncertain. V was shortened by 3 bases and J by 0 bases, with 11 bases between the two germline ends. Germline CDR1 is SQVTM and CDR2 is ANQGSEA. This CDR3 has 14 residues. The CDR3 DNA sequence: TGCAGCGTTGACACACCGCCGGTGAACACTGAAGCTTTCTTT. It is translated as CSVDTPPVNTEAFF. The complete variable domain, with remaining parts taken from reference TRBV29-1 and TRBJ1-1, reads SAVISQKPSRDICQRGTSLTIQCQVDSQVTMMFWYRQQPGQSLTLIATANQGSEATYESGFVIDKFPISRPNLTFSTLTVSNMSPEDSSIYLCSVDTPPVNTEAFFGQGTRLTVV.

V and J are TRBV9 and TRBJ2-5, with D uncertain. Germline-derived CDR1 and CDR2 are SGDLS and YYNGEE. The V end lost 0 bases, the J end lost 5 bases, and 5 bases lay between the germline ends. This CDR3 region has 12 residues. In DNA form, the CDR3 reads TGTGCCAGCAGCGTAGGTGGGGAGACCCAGTACTTC. As protein: CASSVGGETQYF.

This clone was seen just once. This chain connects TRBV28 to TRBJ2-7; 15 bases align to TRBD2. V lost 6 bases, J lost 0 bases, and 12 bases stayed unmatched. Germline V gene lookup returns CDR1 MDHEN and CDR2 SYDVKM. The CDR3 consists of 19 residues. In DNA, the CDR3 is TGTGCCAGCAGCCTCCCGGGACTAGCGGGGGGCCTTAGCTCCTACGAGCAGTACTTC. Amino acid sequence: CASSLPGLAGGLSSYEQYF.

The gene calls are TRBV19 and TRBJ1-1; D is unclear. The germline V and J ends were trimmed by 11 bases and 3 bases, with 4 bases remaining between them. In germline, CDR1 is LNHDA, CDR2 SQIVND (reference sequence). This CDR3 is 9 amino acids long. CDR3 in amino acids: CAAHTEAFF. Written as DNA, the CDR3 is TGTGCCGCGCACACTGAAGCTTTCTTT.

The chain joins TRBV5-1 to TRBJ1-6, with 7 bases that match TRBD1. J was trimmed by 10 bases and V by 1 base; bases with no gene match: 8. Germline values: CDR1 SGHRS, CDR2 YFSETQ. The CDR3 is made up of 15 amino acids. Here the CDR3 reads CASSLSGQVRSPLHF. In DNA form, the CDR3 reads TGCGCCAGCAGCTTGTCTGGACAGGTCCGATCACCCCTCCACTTT. The full variable domain, in which reference TRBV5-1 and TRBJ1-6 provide the parts outside the CDR3, is KAGVTQTPRYLIKTRGQQVTLSCSPISGHRSVSWYQQTPGQGLQFLFEYFSETQRNKGNFPGRFSGRQFSNSRSEMNVSTLELGDSALYLCASSLSGQVRSPLHFGNGTRLTVT.

This chain links TRBV19 with TRBJ1-1; the match to TRBD1 covers 10 bases. This CDR3 has 14 amino acids. Germline V gives CDR1 LNHDA, CDR2 SQIVND (reference sequence). Trimming cost V 10 bases and J 7 bases; bases outside gene matches: 12. In nucleotides, the CDR3 is TGTGCCACTAGACAGGGGGCGGATCGGGATGAAGCTTTCTTT. This encodes CATRQGADRDEAFF.

CDR3 in amino acids: CATSSRNSSSYNEQFF. As DNA, the CDR3 is TGTGCCACCAGCAGTCGGAACAGCAGCTCCTACAATGAGCAGTTCTTC. The V call is TRBV15, the J call TRBJ2-1; D gene uncertain. This CDR3 is 16 amino acids long. CDR1 LNHNV and CDR2 YYDKDF come from the germline V gene (reference sequence). Trimming shortened V by 3 bases and J by 0 bases, and 12 bases separated the two germline ends.

This rearrangement joins TRBV15 to TRBJ1-1; D uncertain. V lost 4 bases, J lost 0 bases, and 15 bases lay in between. The V gene's germline CDR1 is LNHNV and CDR2 YYDKDF (reference sequence). The CDR3 extends over 16 amino acids. In DNA, the CDR3 is TGTGCCACCAGCACCCACCTAGACCGGATGAACACTGAAGCTTTCTTT. This encodes CATSTHLDRMNTEAFF.

The V and J genes are TRBV28 and TRBJ1-2; 7 positions agree with TRBD1. The CDR3 length is 13 residues. J was trimmed by 12 bases and V by 10 bases; bases with no gene match: 17. Germline assignment: CDR1 MDHEN and CDR2 SYDVKM. The CDR3 is CATTSGRGRLHTF. The CDR3, as DNA: TGTGCCACCACATCTGGGAGGGGGCGTCTCCACACCTTC.

V usage is TRBV10-2 and J usage is TRBJ1-2, with D perhaps TRBD1 (5 bases). V was pared by 3 bases and J by 2 bases, with 7 bases between. CDR3 length: 13 residues. Germline V gives CDR1 WSHSY, CDR2 SAAADI. This CDR3 is CASSERGNYGYTF. CDR3 nucleotides: TGCGCCAGCAGTGAACGGGGGAACTATGGCTACACCTTC.

The genes are TRBV5-1 and TRBJ2-3; D perhaps matches TRBD2 (6 bases). V lost 4 bases to trimming and J lost 0 bases, with 9 bases between them. Germline lookup yields CDR1 SGHRS and CDR2 YFSETQ. The CDR3 sequence is 14 residues long. The DNA of the CDR3 is TGCGCCAGCAGCGGGGACTCTAGCACAGATACGCAGTATTTT. Translation: CASSGDSSTDTQYF. Supplemented by reference TRBV5-1 and TRBJ2-3, the full variable domain reads KAGVTQTPRYLIKTRGQQVTLSCSPISGHRSVSWYQQTPGQGLQFLFEYFSETQRNKGNFPGRFSGRQFSNSRSEMNVSTLELGDSALYLCASSGDSSTDTQYFGPGTRLTVL.